Following are 26 T cell receptor beta chains from one sample sequenced in a study of cytomegalovirus exposure and HLA in healthy donors. The PCR contained 60 Vbeta and 13 Jbeta primers. The table came from immunoSEQ multiplex PCR; TCRdb's copy has only in-frame clones and leaves some out. The data contain 150,000 to 250,000 clones, roughly 85% of them seen just once; the ten biggest clones take up less than 2.5%. The specimen was PBMCs. The receptor set was obtained from a woman aged 45-65 years in good health and CMV-seronegative.

The chain recombines TRBV5-5 with TRBJ1-5; D unresolved. V shed 1 base and J shed 4 bases, with 12 bases lying between them. The CDR3 contains 15 residues. CDR1 SGHKS and CDR2 YYEKEE come from the germline V gene (reference sequence). CDR3 nucleotide sequence: TGTGCCAGCAGCTTGAGACCGGAGGGAAATCAGCCCCAGCATTTT. Residues: CASSLRPEGNQPQHF.

The gene calls are TRBV28 and TRBJ2-7; D is unclear. Trimming cost V 2 bases and J 7 bases, with 9 bases left between them. The CDR3 sequence is 12 residues long. CDR1 and CDR2 from the germline V gene are MDHEN and SYDVKM. The CDR3 loop is CASSLSSGEQYF. DNA for the CDR3: TGTGCCAGCAGTTTAAGTTCCGGTGAGCAGTACTTC.

The chain joins TRBV16 to TRBJ1-2; D is undetermined. The CDR3 length is 12 residues. V lost 2 bases and J lost 7, with 8 bases in between. CDR1 and CDR2 (germline): KGHSY, FQNENV. The CDR3 here is CASSQGGSGYTF. The CDR3 DNA reads as TGTGCCAGCAGCCAAGGAGGGAGTGGCTACACCTTC.

The CDR3 protein is CASSPNGLEQVDEQFF. CDR3 nucleotides: TGTGCCAGCAGCCCCAATGGGCTGGAACAGGTGGATGAGCAGTTCTTC. The V gene is TRBV7-6, the J gene TRBJ2-1, with D possibly TRBD1 on 5 matching bases. The CDR3 extends over 16 amino acids. CDR1 is SGHVS and CDR2 is FNYEAQ in the germline V gene. Trimming shortened V by 5 bases and J by 8 bases, and 22 bases separated the two germline ends.

The chain carries TRBV7-3 and TRBJ2-1; D possibly corresponds to TRBD1 (5 bases). The germline gives CDR1 SGHTA, CDR2 FQGTGA. The CDR3 is 16 amino acids. V was shortened by 1 base and J by 3 bases, with 13 bases between the two germline ends. The CDR3 coding sequence is TGTGCCAGCAGCTTAAGTCCGAATAGGGGCTACAATGAGCAGTTCTTC. Encoded protein: CASSLSPNRGYNEQFF.

This clone was counted once. The chain couples TRBV5-1 to TRBJ1-2; D is possibly TRBD1 (5 bases). In germline, CDR1 is SGHRS, CDR2 YFSETQ. V was clipped by 7 bases and J by 3 bases, with 10 bases between them. This CDR3 is built from 12 residues. CDR3 region: CASQGSDYGYTF. CDR3 in DNA: TGCGCCAGCCAGGGTTCGGACTATGGCTACACCTTC.

The chain links TRBV5-1 to TRBJ2-7; D is possibly TRBD1 (6 bases). CDR1 and CDR2 (germline): SGHRS, YFSETQ. V was pared by 3 bases and J by 0 bases, with 10 bases between. The CDR3 contains 14 residues. CDR3 protein: CASSWGPSSYEQYF. CDR3 nucleotides: TGCGCCAGCAGCTGGGGGCCCTCCTCCTACGAGCAGTACTTC.

The V gene is TRBV4-3, the J gene TRBJ2-1, with 8 bases matching TRBD2. CDR1 and CDR2 from the germline V gene are LGHNA and YSLEER. V trimming: 0 bases; J trimming: 5 bases; junction bases outside the gene matches: 12. This CDR3 region has 18 residues. Here the CDR3 DNA reads TGCGCCAGCAGCCAAGACCGACGGGAGGGAGTAGGGCACAATGAGCAGTTCTTC. Translated, it gives CASSQDRREGVGHNEQFF.

J is TRBJ2-1 and V is TRBV5-1; 15 bases are shared with TRBD2. The CDR3 loop spans 16 amino acids. CDR1 is SGHRS, CDR2 YFSETQ, per germline. Losses at the gene ends were 4 bases for V and 7 bases for J; bases not matched to a gene: 6. The DNA for the CDR3 is TGCGCCAGCAGCAATAGCGGGACTAGCGGGAGGAATGAGCAGTTCTTC. It is translated as CASSNSGTSGRNEQFF.

This clone was seen a few times. The chain is built from TRBV25-1 and TRBJ2-1, with TRBD2 as a possible D gene (5 bases). The V gene's germline CDR1 is MGHDK and CDR2 SYGVNS. V gave up 10 bases and J gave up 7 bases, with 11 bases separating them. CDR3 size: 11 residues. DNA of the CDR3: TGTGCCACCGAACTAGTAAATGAGCAGTTCTTC. Protein product: CATELVNEQFF.

The chain joins TRBV18 to TRBJ2-7; the match to TRBD1 covers 8 bases. Looked up from germline, CDR1 is KGHSH and CDR2 is LQKENI. The CDR3 runs 15 residues. V was pared by 4 bases and J by 0 bases, with 5 bases of the junction left unmatched. The CDR3 protein is CASSLYRGDSYEQYF. CDR3 in DNA: TGTGCCAGCTCACTTTACAGGGGGGACTCCTACGAGCAGTACTTC.

The V and J genes are TRBV7-7 and TRBJ2-2; TRBD1 matches at 7 bases. V gave up 10 bases and J gave up 7 bases; unmatched junction bases: 12. The CDR3 extends over 14 amino acids. CDR1 is SSHAT and CDR2 is FNYEAQ in the germline V gene (reference sequence). The CDR3 DNA is TGTGCCATTCCGACAGGGAAGTTTGTCGGGGAGCTGTTTTTT. Residues: CAIPTGKFVGELFF.

The CDR3, as DNA: TGTGCCAGCAGCCAAGACCGGGGGACTGGGTACGAGCAGTACTTC. Protein sequence: CASSQDRGTGYEQYF. The V call is TRBV14, the J call TRBJ2-7; D possibly corresponds to TRBD2 (6 bases). Germline V gene data show CDR1 as SGHDN and CDR2 as FVKESK. Trimming pared 0 bases from V and 4 bases from J, leaving 13 bases between. The CDR3 has 15 residues.

This clone was observed a handful of times. The chain has TRBV9 and TRBJ1-5; D is undetermined. Germline CDR1 reads SGDLS; CDR2 reads YYNGEE. CDR3 size: 15 residues. Trimming removed 4 bases from V and 3 bases from J, with 14 bases in between. The CDR3 reads CASSPEGRNNQPQHF. The CDR3 coding sequence is TGTGCCAGCAGCCCAGAGGGCAGAAACAATCAGCCCCAGCATTTT.

This chain uses TRBV28 with TRBJ2-2, with TRBD2 matching over 10 bases. The V and J ends lost 7 bases and 2 bases, in that order; junction bases with no gene match: 13. There are 18 residues in the CDR3. The germline gives CDR1 MDHEN, CDR2 SYDVKM. CDR3 nucleotide sequence: TGTGCCAGCACCCTAGCGGGAGACCGAACCTTCAACACCGGGGAGCTGTTTTTT. Residues: CASTLAGDRTFNTGELFF.

The chain couples TRBV6-5 to TRBJ2-7; TRBD2 matches 8 bases. Germline CDR1 reads MNHEY; CDR2 reads SVGAGI. Trimming cost V 4 bases and J 2 bases; bases outside gene matches: 4. The CDR3 is made up of 14 amino acids. The CDR3 spells CASSSTSVAYEQYF. CDR3 sequence (DNA): TGTGCCAGCAGTTCGACTAGCGTTGCCTACGAGCAGTACTTC.

The rearrangement joins TRBV6-1 to TRBJ1-2; no reliable D call. CDR1 is MNHNS, CDR2 SASEGT, per germline. Trimming cost V 4 bases and J 1 base, with 10 bases left between them. CDR3 length: 14 residues. The CDR3, as DNA: TGTGCCAGCAGTGCCACTTCCGTTAACTATGGCTACACCTTC. Its translation is CASSATSVNYGYTF.

This clone showed up just a few times. The chain uses TRBV5-8 and TRBJ2-1; 10 bases are a match to TRBD2. The CDR3 contains 15 residues. V lost 4 bases to trimming and J lost 6 bases; unmatched junction nucleotides: 7. From germline, CDR1 is SGHTS and CDR2 YDEGEE. The CDR3 DNA is TGTGCCAGCAGCCCTCCGGGACTAGCGAGCAATGAGCAGTTCTTC. This encodes CASSPPGLASNEQFF. The complete variable domain, with remaining parts taken from reference TRBV5-8 and TRBJ2-1, reads EAGVTQSPTHLIKTRGQQATLRCSPISGHTSVYWYQQALGLGLQFLLWYDEGEERNRGNFPPRFSGRQFPNYSSELNVNALELEDSALYLCASSPPGLASNEQFFGPGTRLTVL.

This clone came up once. The chain recombines TRBV4-2 with TRBJ2-7; maybe TRBD2 (6 bases). The length of the CDR3 is 15 residues. Trimming left V 4 bases short and J 2 bases short, with 15 bases between. Germline V gene lookup returns CDR1 LGHNA and CDR2 YNFKEQ. In nucleotides, the CDR3 is TGTGCCAGCAGCCCTAGCCCTAGCGCCGCCTACGAGCAGTACTTC. Translated: CASSPSPSAAYEQYF.

The V and J genes are TRBV5-4 and TRBJ1-3, with a possible D match to TRBD1 (6 bases). Per germline, CDR1 SGHNT and CDR2 YYREEE (reference sequence). The CDR3 has 16 residues. V lost 0 bases to trimming and J lost 8 bases, with 18 bases between them. The CDR3 bases are TGTGCCAGCAGCTTGGTCGGGACAAACGCTAAAGACACCATATATTTT. It yields the protein CASSLVGTNAKDTIYF.

The DNA for the CDR3 is TGCGCCAGCAGCTTAGACAGCTACAATGAGCAGTTCTTC. This gives the protein CASSLDSYNEQFF. The chain carries TRBV5-1 and TRBJ2-1; TRBD1 is a possible D gene (5 bases). This CDR3 region has 13 residues. Trimming removed 2 bases at V and 3 bases at J, with 6 bases between. The germline CDR1 and CDR2 sequences are SGHRS and YFSETQ. The full variable domain, completed using reference TRBV5-1 and TRBJ2-1, is KAGVTQTPRYLIKTRGQQVTLSCSPISGHRSVSWYQQTPGQGLQFLFEYFSETQRNKGNFPGRFSGRQFSNSRSEMNVSTLELGDSALYLCASSLDSYNEQFFGPGTRLTVL.

This clone was found a few times. The chain is built from TRBV7-7 and TRBJ1-3; D gene uncertain. V lost 1 base, J lost 0 bases, and 7 bases lay in between. The germline CDR1 and CDR2 sequences are SSHAT and FNYEAQ (reference sequence). The CDR3 consists of 15 residues. The CDR3 nucleotides read TGTGCCAGCAGCTTAGATCCCTCCTCTGGAAACACCATATATTTT. Its translation: CASSLDPSSGNTIYF.

The chain is built from TRBV14 and TRBJ2-7, with D maybe TRBD2 (6 bases). V gave up 2 bases and J gave up 3 bases, with 11 bases separating them. Germline V lookup: CDR1 SGHDN, CDR2 FVKESK. The CDR3 contains 14 residues. The CDR3 DNA reads TGTGCCAGCAGCCAACGTGGAGGGATCTACGAGCAGTACTTC. Its translation: CASSQRGGIYEQYF.

This chain connects TRBV6-6 to TRBJ2-5, with TRBD1 identical over 12 bases. V lost 6 bases to trimming and J lost 6 bases; unmatched junction nucleotides: 8. The V gene's germline CDR1 is MNHNY and CDR2 SVGAGI (reference sequence). The CDR3 covers 15 residues. CDR3 nucleotides: TGTGCCAGCAGCTCAAGGGACAGGGGGCCCCAGACCCAGTACTTC. Protein product: CASSSRDRGPQTQYF.

The gene calls are TRBV11-3 and TRBJ2-7; D is perhaps TRBD2 (5 bases). This CDR3 spans 13 amino acids. V was shortened by 0 bases and J by 7 bases, with 10 bases between the two germline ends. Germline loops: CDR1 SGHNT, CDR2 YENEEA. The CDR3 nucleotides are TGTGCCAGCAGCTTAGATCTTACGGGGGAGCAGTACTTC. Its translation: CASSLDLTGEQYF.

This rearrangement joins TRBV6-5 to TRBJ1-2; 8 positions agree with TRBD1. The CDR3 runs 14 residues. Per the germline V gene, CDR1 is MNHEY and CDR2 is SVGAGI. V trimming: 0 bases; J trimming: 4 bases; junction bases outside the gene matches: 1. The CDR3 reads CASSYSDRAYGYTF. The CDR3 coding sequence is TGTGCCAGCAGTTACTCGGACAGGGCCTATGGCTACACCTTC.